This T cell receptor beta chain was profiled in a study of blood T cell repertoires in COVID-19. How the authors handled the data: By means of reference gene primer amplification, nucleated cell counts were estimated. Clones were read by immunoSEQ multiplex PCR, and TCRdb kept only the in-frame ones, dropping some. For V, J and clone size, that table is used; D and trimming come from the DNA. The top ten clones hold under 3% of a sample with 270,000 or so clones, 80% to 85% of them seen once. CDR3 length: 15 amino acids. In germline, CDR1 is LGHDT, CDR2 YNNKEL (reference sequence). Trimming pared 7 bases from V and 2 bases from J, leaving 18 bases between.

The chain carries TRBV3-1 (or the pseudogene TRBV3-2) and TRBJ2-7; a possible D gene is TRBD2 (7 bases). Sequenced sample: peripheral blood. The TCR originated in a woman between 55 and 75 years old with active or convalescent COVID-19. CDR3 amino acids: CASTLGGGQTYEQYF. The CDR3 bases are TGTGCCAGCACCCTAGGGGGGGGCCAAACCTACGAGCAGTACTTC.